The T cell receptor (beta chain) described here comes from a study of T cell responses to AZD1222 COVID-19 vaccine. Overall study results and limits: Close to half of all spike-specific TCRs reportedly target regions of the variants that are unmutated.

Second doses that came at about 4 or about 12 weeks were put together. Regarding this clone: Its antigen remains unidentified.

The CDR3 covers 13 residues. V lost 4 bases and J lost 3, with 10 bases in between. The germline V gene has CDR1 SGHRS and CDR2 YFSETQ. Some clones are missing from TCRdb's copy, which holds only in-frame ones; the method was immunoSEQ multiplex PCR. The sample yields about 180,000 clones, around 90% seen once. Specimen: peripheral blood, collected 28 days after the second AZD1222 dose. This TCR came from an adult who received the AZD1222 COVID-19 vaccine. This chain joins TRBV5-1 and TRBJ2-5, with D maybe TRBD2 (6 bases). The CDR3, as DNA: TGCGCCAGCAGCCGGGGGACCGAAGAGACCCAGTACTTC. Translating gives CASSRGTEETQYF.